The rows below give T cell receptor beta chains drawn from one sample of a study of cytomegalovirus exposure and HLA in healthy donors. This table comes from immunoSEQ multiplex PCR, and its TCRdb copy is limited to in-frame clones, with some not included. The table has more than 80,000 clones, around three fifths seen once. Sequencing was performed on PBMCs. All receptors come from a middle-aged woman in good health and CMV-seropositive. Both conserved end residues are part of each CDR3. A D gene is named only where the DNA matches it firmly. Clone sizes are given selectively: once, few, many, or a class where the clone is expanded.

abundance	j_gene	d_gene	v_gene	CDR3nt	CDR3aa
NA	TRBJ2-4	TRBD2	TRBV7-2	TGTGCCAGCAGCTTAGGAGGGGGACTAGCGGGTCAAAACATTCAGTACTTC	CASSLGGGLAGQNIQYF
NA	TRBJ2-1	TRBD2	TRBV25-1	TGTGCCAGCAGTGAATGGTCAGGACTAGCGGAGCAGTTCTTC	CASSEWSGLAEQFF
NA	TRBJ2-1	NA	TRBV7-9	TGTGCCAGCAGCTCCGGCGGGATCGAGTTCTTC	CASSSGGIEFF
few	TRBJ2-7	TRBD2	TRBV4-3	TGCGCCAGCAGCCAAGGGGCCGGGACTAGCGGGAGCTACGAGCAGTACTTC	CASSQGAGTSGSYEQYF
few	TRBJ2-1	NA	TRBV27	TGTGCCAGCAGTTTATTGCGAGCTCTAATAGTCGATGAGCAGTTCTTC	CASSLLRALIVDEQFF
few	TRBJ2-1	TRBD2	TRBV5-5	TGTGCCAGCAGCTTCGTGCTAGCGGGGGACGGGATCGGTAATGAGCAGTTCTTC	CASSFVLAGDGIGNEQFF
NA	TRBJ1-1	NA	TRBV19	TGTGCCAGTAGTATTACAGGAAACACTGAAGCTTTCTTT	CASSITGNTEAFF
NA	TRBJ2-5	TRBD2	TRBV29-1	TGCAGCGTTCAAATAGCGGGAGGGATACAAGAGACCCAGTACTTC	CSVQIAGGIQETQYF
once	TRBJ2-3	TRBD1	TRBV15	TGTGCCACCAGCAGAGAGATTCCGGGACAGGGTTCAGCAGATACGCAGTATTTT	CATSREIPGQGSADTQYF
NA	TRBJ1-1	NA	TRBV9	TGTGCCAGCAGCGTAGCGGTGAACACTGAAGCTTTCTTT	CASSVAVNTEAFF
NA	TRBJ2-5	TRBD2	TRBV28	TGTGCCAGCAGCCCGGGAGGTAGGAGCGGGAGTGGTAGGGAGACCCAGTACTTC	CASSPGGRSGSGRETQYF
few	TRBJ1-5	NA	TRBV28	TGTGCCAGCAGCTGGGGAGGGGTTCAGCCCCAGCATTTT	CASSWGGVQPQHF
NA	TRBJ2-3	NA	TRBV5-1	TGCGCCAGCAGCCCCACTATGGGTCTACACACAGATACGCAGTATTTT	CASSPTMGLHTDTQYF
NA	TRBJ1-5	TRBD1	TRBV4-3	TGCGCCAGCAGCCAAGATCTGACAGGGAATAGCAATCAGCCCCAGCATTTT	CASSQDLTGNSNQPQHF
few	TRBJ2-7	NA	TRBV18	TGTGCCAGCTCCGACGACGGGTACGAGCAGTACTTC	CASSDDGYEQYF